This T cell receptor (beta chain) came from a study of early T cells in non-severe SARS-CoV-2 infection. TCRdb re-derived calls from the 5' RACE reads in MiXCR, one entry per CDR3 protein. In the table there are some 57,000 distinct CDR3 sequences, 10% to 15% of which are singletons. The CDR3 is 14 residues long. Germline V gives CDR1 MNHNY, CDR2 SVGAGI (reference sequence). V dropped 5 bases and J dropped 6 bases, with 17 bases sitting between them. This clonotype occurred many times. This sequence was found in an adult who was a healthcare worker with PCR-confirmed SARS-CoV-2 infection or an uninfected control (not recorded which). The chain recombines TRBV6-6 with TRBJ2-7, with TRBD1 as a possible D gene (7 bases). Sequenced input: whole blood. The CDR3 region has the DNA TGTGCCAGCAGTCCTATCCAGGGGGGATCCGAGCAGTACTTC. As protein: CASSPIQGGSEQYF.